These 13 T cell receptor beta chains originate from one sample sequenced in a study of cytomegalovirus exposure and HLA in healthy donors. PCR primers comprised 60 Vbeta and 13 Jbeta primers. Profiling relied on immunoSEQ multiplex PCR, and the TCRdb table lists in-frame clones only, not all of them. The repertoire consists of under 150,000 clones, with about 68% occurring once and the leading ten covering 4% to 5%. Sequences were obtained from PBMCs. The origin of the receptors is a woman between 40 and 55 years old in good health and CMV-seropositive.

The chain couples TRBV7-3 to TRBJ2-4; weak D call: TRBD1 (5 bases). CDR3 length: 15 amino acids. CDR1 SGHTA and CDR2 FQGTGA come from the germline V gene. V was cut by 0 bases and J by 3 bases, with 9 bases left in between. The CDR3 region is CASSLTGDGKNIQYF. For the CDR3, the DNA is TGTGCCAGCAGCTTAACAGGGGATGGCAAAAACATTCAGTACTTC.

In nucleotides, the CDR3 is TGCGCCAGCAGCCCTTTTGGACAGGGTGTGGAAAAACTGTTTTTT. Translating it yields CASSPFGQGVEKLFF. The rearrangement uses TRBV4-1 and TRBJ1-4, with TRBD1 identical over 8 bases. The V and J ends lost 4 bases and 8 bases, in that order; junction bases with no gene match: 9. Looked up from germline, CDR1 is MGHRA and CDR2 is YSYEKL. This CDR3 region has 15 residues.

V usage is TRBV10-3 and J usage is TRBJ1-2; 7 bases fit TRBD1. V gave up 0 bases and J gave up 3 bases; unmatched junction bases: 7. The CDR3 covers 16 residues. Per the germline V gene, CDR1 is ENHRY and CDR2 is SYGVKD. CDR3 coding DNA: TGTGCCATCAGTGAGTCGGGACAGTCAAATTACTATGGCTACACCTTC. Encoded protein: CAISESGQSNYYGYTF.

The rearrangement uses TRBV30 and TRBJ1-1; TRBD1 is a possible D gene (6 bases). The CDR3 has 13 residues. Germline-derived CDR1 and CDR2 are GTSNPN and SVGIG (reference sequence). The V and J ends lost 1 base and 7 bases respectively, with 13 bases between them. This chain's CDR3 is CAWSDQGWGEAFF. CDR3 DNA: TGTGCCTGGAGTGACCAGGGGTGGGGTGAAGCTTTCTTT. The whole variable domain, remainder taken from reference TRBV30 and TRBJ1-1, is SQTIHQWPATLVQPVGSPLSLECTVEGTSNPNLYWYRQAAGRGLQLLFYSVGIGQISSEVPQNLSASRPQDRQFILSSKKLLLSDSGFYLCAWSDQGWGEAFFGQGTRLTVV.

V gene TRBV5-1 combines with J gene TRBJ2-7, with 8 bases lining up with TRBD1. CDR1 and CDR2 (germline): SGHRS, YFSETQ. The length of the CDR3 is 13 residues. V lost 3 bases, J lost 6 bases, and 5 bases stayed unmatched. The chain's CDR3 is CASSSGQGSEQYF. The CDR3 DNA sequence: TGCGCCAGCAGCTCTGGACAGGGCAGCGAGCAGTACTTC.

This chain links TRBV6-1 with TRBJ1-2, with no clear D. V was cut by 4 bases and J by 0 bases, with 12 bases left in between. The germline gives CDR1 MNHNS, CDR2 SASEGT. The CDR3 runs 15 residues. As DNA, the CDR3 is TGTGCCAGCAGTGTTGTGGGAGACTCTAACTATGGCTACACCTTC. Encoded protein: CASSVVGDSNYGYTF.

The chain carries TRBV11-3 and TRBJ2-1; TRBD2 matches 7 bases. Trimming cost V 3 bases and J 7 bases; bases outside gene matches: 12. The CDR3 is 16 residues long. CDR1 and CDR2 from the germline V gene are SGHNT and YENEEA. The CDR3 loop reads CASSFPVGTKGNEQFF. For the CDR3, the DNA is TGTGCCAGCAGCTTCCCCGTTGGGACTAAAGGTAATGAGCAGTTCTTC.

The rearrangement joins TRBV7-9 to TRBJ1-2; D uncertain. This CDR3 is built from 16 residues. The V gene lost 8 bases and the J gene lost 2 bases, with 21 bases spanning the gap. Germline CDR1 reads SEHNR; CDR2 reads FQNEAQ (reference sequence). The CDR3 reads CASGHVDTTQNYGYTF. CDR3 in DNA: TGTGCCAGCGGGCACGTTGACACCACCCAAAACTATGGCTACACCTTC.

This chain joins TRBV2 and TRBJ1-6, with 9 bases aligning to TRBD1. CDR3 length equals 13 residues. CDR1 and CDR2 from the germline V gene are SNHLY and FYNNEI. Germline trimming cut 9 bases from V and 6 bases from J; bases unmatched to any gene: 3. The CDR3 DNA reads TGTGCCAGACAGGGGGCGCGTAATTCACCCCTCCACTTT. Amino acids: CARQGARNSPLHF.

The rearrangement joins TRBV7-2 to TRBJ2-5, with 13 nucleotides matching TRBD2. The J call may be wrong; the DNA end is better matched by TRBJ2-7. Germline V gene data show CDR1 as SGHTA and CDR2 as FQGNSA. The CDR3 loop spans 15 amino acids. CDR3 coding DNA: TGTGCCAGCAGCCCAACTAGCGGGAGGGCCTACGAGCAGTACTTC. Amino acid sequence: CASSPTSGRAYEQYF.

The chain uses TRBV11-2 and TRBJ1-2; TRBD1 might be the D (5 bases). The CDR3 is 12 amino acids. V was shortened by 8 bases and J by 5 bases, with 12 bases between the two germline ends. Looked up from germline, CDR1 is SGHAT and CDR2 is FQNNGV. CDR3 nucleotide sequence: TGTGCCAGCGCGGAGGAGGGGTATGGCTACACCTTC. Translated, it gives CASAEEGYGYTF.

The chain has TRBV7-2 and TRBJ1-1, with 7 bases identical to TRBD1. V lost 5 bases and J lost 4; bases outside the gene matches: 4. The CDR3 has 13 residues. From germline, CDR1 is SGHTA and CDR2 FQGNSA. CDR3 residues: CASSQTGPTEAFF. The DNA of the CDR3 is TGTGCCAGCAGCCAGACAGGGCCCACTGAAGCTTTCTTT.

This clone is a singleton in its sample. The chain links TRBV6-5 to TRBJ2-2; 8 bases align to TRBD2. This CDR3 has 13 amino acids. V gave up 6 bases and J gave up 6 bases; unmatched junction bases: 3. Looked up from germline, CDR1 is MNHEY and CDR2 is SVGAGI. In nucleotides, the CDR3 is TGTGCCAGCAGAAATAGCGGGGCCGGGGAGCTGTTTTTT. Translated, it gives CASRNSGAGELFF.